This T cell receptor (beta chain) appears in the sequencing data of a study of cytomegalovirus exposure and HLA in healthy donors. The CDR3 runs to 16 residues. The V gene's germline CDR1 is MNHEY and CDR2 SMNVEV (reference sequence). The V segment lost 1 base and the J segment 4 bases; nucleotides outside the gene matches: 6. A word on this clone: Its target is not known.

Findings of the study overall: Cytomegalovirus-associated status was assigned to some 160 TCR beta chains. Rare TCR sequences dominated, though some public TCRs recurred in many donors. The authors later found most CMV-associated TCR beta chains appeared HLA-restricted.

Vbeta (60) and Jbeta (13) primers were used in the PCR. In the original analysis: A later analysis counted approximately 80 million unique TCR beta chains, around 12 million shared. Generated by immunoSEQ multiplex PCR, the TCRdb table keeps only in-frame clones and is missing some. The D gene and trimming were derived from the DNA, and the V and J assignments and clone size from that table. This sample carries 30,000 to 40,000 clones, with 3% to 4% going to the ten biggest clones. The chain uses TRBV27 and TRBJ2-7; 11 bases map to TRBD2. The specimen sequenced was PBMCs. The source of this sequence is a middle-aged woman in good health and CMV-seropositive. The CDR3 sequence: CASSLFSGRAEYEQYF. The CDR3 bases are TGTGCCAGCAGTTTATTTAGCGGGAGGGCGGAGTACGAGCAGTACTTC.